This T cell receptor beta chain was identified during a study of blood T cell repertoires in COVID-19. Study as a whole: Italy, Spain and the United States were the sources of the convalescent and acute COVID-19 samples. T cells, B-cell-depleted T cells, or PBMCs supplied cDNA or gDNA.

Libraries were prepared by immunoSEQ multiplex PCR; TCRdb keeps only in-frame clonotypes and omits some of them. The table includes about 170,000 clones, just under 85% detected once. The Seattle patients joined while their infection was active and were tracked longitudinally afterward. CDR3 length: 13 amino acids. Trimming stripped 2 bases from V and 0 bases from J, with 4 bases between. CDR1 is SGHTA, CDR2 FQGTGA, per germline. This chain links TRBV7-3 with TRBJ1-1, with unresolved D. This sequence was found in an elderly woman with COVID-19, enrolled during active disease. Sequenced: peripheral blood. CDR3 sequence reads: CASSLSVNTEAFF. CDR3 in DNA: TGTGCCAGCAGCTTATCAGTGAACACTGAAGCTTTCTTT.